A selection of T cell receptor beta chains follows, all from one sample in a study of CD8 T cells in ankylosing spondylitis. TCRdb called the 5' RACE reads again in MiXCR, with one record for every CDR3 protein. This table has around 890,000 distinct CDR3 sequences, about an eighth appearing once. Sequenced: blood, either unsorted or a sorted T cell fraction (not recorded which). These receptors all stem from a male donor with ankylosing spondylitis. The CDR3 runs from the conserved cysteine through the conserved F or W. Fields, in order: clone size, D gene, J gene, V gene, CDR3 DNA, CDR3 protein. D genes are given only for firm matches. The listing skips clone size in some rows; elsewhere it reads once, few, many or a size class.

abundance: many
d_gene: -
j_gene: TRBJ1-4
v_gene: TRBV20-1
CDR3nt: TGCAGTGCTAGAGAAGGTGACCCCAACGGGGAAAAACTGTTTTTT
CDR3aa: CSAREGDPNGEKLFF

abundance: few
d_gene: -
j_gene: TRBJ1-2
v_gene: TRBV10-3
CDR3nt: TGTGCCATCAGCTGGGCGTCTTTTACTGGTTATGGCTACACCTTC
CDR3aa: CAISWASFTGYGYTF

abundance: few
d_gene: -
j_gene: TRBJ1-1
v_gene: TRBV12-3/TRBV12-4
CDR3nt: TGTGCCAGCAGTTTATTGGCAGCTGAAGCTTTCTTT
CDR3aa: CASSLLAAEAFF

abundance: -
d_gene: -
j_gene: TRBJ1-5
v_gene: TRBV20-1
CDR3nt: TGCAGTGCTAACCCTGTGGCGGGGGCAAGTAATCAGCCCCAGCATTTT
CDR3aa: CSANPVAGASNQPQHF

abundance: many
d_gene: -
j_gene: TRBJ2-5
v_gene: TRBV20-1
CDR3nt: TGCAGTACACAAGATCTGGAGACCCAGTACTTC
CDR3aa: CSTQDLETQYF

abundance: many
d_gene: -
j_gene: TRBJ2-3
v_gene: TRBV20-1
CDR3nt: TGCAGTGCTAGTGGGCTAACCTACACAGATACGCAGTATTTT
CDR3aa: CSASGLTYTDTQYF

abundance: few
d_gene: -
j_gene: TRBJ2-3
v_gene: TRBV20-1
CDR3nt: TGCAGTGCTAAAGCCCCCCCTATCGCAGATACGCAGTATTTT
CDR3aa: CSAKAPPIADTQYF

abundance: -
d_gene: TRBD2
j_gene: TRBJ2-1
v_gene: TRBV20-1
CDR3nt: TGCAGTGCTAGCCATCCGGGAGCGGGAAACAATGAGCAGTTCTTC
CDR3aa: CSASHPGAGNNEQFF

abundance: few
d_gene: TRBD2
j_gene: TRBJ2-5
v_gene: TRBV20-1
CDR3nt: TGCAGTGCTAGTAATTCAGGGGCGGGGGGCGAGACCCAGTACTTC
CDR3aa: CSASNSGAGGETQYF

abundance: many
d_gene: -
j_gene: TRBJ2-1
v_gene: TRBV20-1
CDR3nt: TGCAGTGCTAGCCGCATCAATGAGCAGTTCTTC
CDR3aa: CSASRINEQFF

abundance: -
d_gene: -
j_gene: TRBJ2-5
v_gene: TRBV18
CDR3nt: TGTGCCAGCTCCCAGACAGTTCCCCAAGAGACCCAGTACTTC
CDR3aa: CASSQTVPQETQYF

abundance: -
d_gene: -
j_gene: TRBJ2-7
v_gene: TRBV20-1
CDR3nt: TGCAGTGCTGAGGGGGTCCGCTCCTACGAGCAGTACTTC
CDR3aa: CSAEGVRSYEQYF

abundance: many
d_gene: -
j_gene: TRBJ2-7
v_gene: TRBV6-5
CDR3nt: TGTGCCAGCAGTTATTGGGGGCCGTCCTACGAGCAGTACTTC
CDR3aa: CASSYWGPSYEQYF

abundance: -
d_gene: -
j_gene: TRBJ2-3
v_gene: TRBV2
CDR3nt: TGTGCCAGCAGTTCGACTTACCTCATAGATACGCAGTATTTT
CDR3aa: CASSSTYLIDTQYF

abundance: -
d_gene: -
j_gene: TRBJ2-7
v_gene: TRBV5-5
CDR3nt: TGTGCCAGCAGCCATAGGTTTACCTACGAGCAGTACTTC
CDR3aa: CASSHRFTYEQYF

abundance: few
d_gene: -
j_gene: TRBJ2-7
v_gene: TRBV12-3/TRBV12-4
CDR3nt: TGTGCCAGCAACGACTGGGGTCCACGCTACGAGCAGTACTTC
CDR3aa: CASNDWGPRYEQYF

abundance: few
d_gene: -
j_gene: TRBJ2-7
v_gene: TRBV7-9
CDR3nt: TGTGCCAGCAGCTTAACAGGAAACCCCTACGAGCAGTACTTC
CDR3aa: CASSLTGNPYEQYF

abundance: many
d_gene: -
j_gene: TRBJ2-1
v_gene: TRBV29-1
CDR3nt: TGCAGCGTCGGCTTCGGGGGCGAAACCTACAATGAGCAGTTCTTC
CDR3aa: CSVGFGGETYNEQFF

abundance: -
d_gene: -
j_gene: TRBJ2-2
v_gene: TRBV5-8
CDR3nt: TGTGCCAGCAGCTTCGTGGACAAAACCGGGGAGCTGTTTTTT
CDR3aa: CASSFVDKTGELFF

abundance: few
d_gene: -
j_gene: TRBJ2-5
v_gene: TRBV11-2
CDR3nt: TGTGCCAGCAGCCCCCCGGGCACCGGAGGGACCCAGTACTTC
CDR3aa: CASSPPGTGGTQYF

abundance: -
d_gene: -
j_gene: TRBJ1-1
v_gene: TRBV5-1
CDR3nt: TGCGCCAGCAGCTTGTGGCGGGGTGACACTGAAGCTTTCTTT
CDR3aa: CASSLWRGDTEAFF

abundance: few
d_gene: -
j_gene: TRBJ2-5
v_gene: TRBV9
CDR3nt: TGTGCCAGCAGCGGACAGAGCCAAGAGACCCAGTACTTC
CDR3aa: CASSGQSQETQYF

abundance: -
d_gene: -
j_gene: TRBJ1-3
v_gene: TRBV20-1
CDR3nt: TGCAGTGCTAGAGACCCTTCAAGATCTGGAAACACCATATATTTT
CDR3aa: CSARDPSRSGNTIYF

abundance: many
d_gene: -
j_gene: TRBJ1-1
v_gene: TRBV5-4
CDR3nt: TGTGCCAGCAGCCCCCAGGGAGGGGGGGCGCATCTAAAAACTGAAGCTTTCTTT
CDR3aa: CASSPQGGGAHLKTEAFF